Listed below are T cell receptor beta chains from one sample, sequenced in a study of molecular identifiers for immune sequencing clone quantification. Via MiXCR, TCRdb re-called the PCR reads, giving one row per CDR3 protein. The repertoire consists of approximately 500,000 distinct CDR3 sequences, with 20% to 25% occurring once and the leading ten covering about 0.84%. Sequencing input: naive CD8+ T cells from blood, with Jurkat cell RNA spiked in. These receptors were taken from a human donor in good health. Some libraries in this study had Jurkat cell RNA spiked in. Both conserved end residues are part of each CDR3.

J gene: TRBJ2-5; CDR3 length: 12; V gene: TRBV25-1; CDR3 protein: CASSGLLETQYF
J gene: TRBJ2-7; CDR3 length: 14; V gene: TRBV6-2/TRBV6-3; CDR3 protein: CASSPSLRDWEQYF
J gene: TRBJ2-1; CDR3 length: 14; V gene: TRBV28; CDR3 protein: CASSQLGTVNEQFF
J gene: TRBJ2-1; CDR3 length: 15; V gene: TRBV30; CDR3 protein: CAWSLTSGMVNEQFF
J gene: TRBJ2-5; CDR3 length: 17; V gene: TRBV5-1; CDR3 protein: CASSPGQALSYQETQYF
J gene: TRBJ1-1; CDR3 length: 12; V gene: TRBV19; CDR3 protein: CASSIGGAEAFF
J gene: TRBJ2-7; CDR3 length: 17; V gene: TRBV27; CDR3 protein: CASSFSGLAGPSYEQYF
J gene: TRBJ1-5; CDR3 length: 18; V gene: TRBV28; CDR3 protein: CASSYNPRQVPRGQPQHF
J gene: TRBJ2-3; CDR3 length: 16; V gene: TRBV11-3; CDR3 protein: CASSGPGEGVQDTQYF
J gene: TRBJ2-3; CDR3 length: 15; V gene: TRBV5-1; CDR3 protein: CASSPWTGVADTQYF
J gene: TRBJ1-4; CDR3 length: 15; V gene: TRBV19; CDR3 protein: CASRGTGVDYEKLFF
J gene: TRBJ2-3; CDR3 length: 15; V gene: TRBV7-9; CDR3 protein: CASSTGLMGTDTQYF
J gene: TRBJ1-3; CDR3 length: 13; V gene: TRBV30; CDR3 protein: CATERVPGNTIYF
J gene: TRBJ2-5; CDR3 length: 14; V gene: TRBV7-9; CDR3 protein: CASSPVDRAETQYF
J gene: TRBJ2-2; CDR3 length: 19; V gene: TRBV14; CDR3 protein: CASSFGLAGASITGGELFF